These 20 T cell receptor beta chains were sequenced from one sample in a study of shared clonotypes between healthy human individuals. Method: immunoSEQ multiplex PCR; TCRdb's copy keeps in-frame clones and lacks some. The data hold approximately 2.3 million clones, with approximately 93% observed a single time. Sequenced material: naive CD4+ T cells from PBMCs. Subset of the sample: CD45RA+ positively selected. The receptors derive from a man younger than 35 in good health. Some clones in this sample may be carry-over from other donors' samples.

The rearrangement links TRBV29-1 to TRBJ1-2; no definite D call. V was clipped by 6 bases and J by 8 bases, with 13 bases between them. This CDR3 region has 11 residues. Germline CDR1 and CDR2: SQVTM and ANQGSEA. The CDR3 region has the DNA TGCAGCGTCCCGACGGGCAACGGCTACACCTTC. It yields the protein CSVPTGNGYTF. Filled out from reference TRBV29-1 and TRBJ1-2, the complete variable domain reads SAVISQKPSRDICQRGTSLTIQCQVDSQVTMMFWYRQQPGQSLTLIATANQGSEATYESGFVIDKFPISRPNLTFSTLTVSNMSPEDSSIYLCSVPTGNGYTFGSGTRLTVV.

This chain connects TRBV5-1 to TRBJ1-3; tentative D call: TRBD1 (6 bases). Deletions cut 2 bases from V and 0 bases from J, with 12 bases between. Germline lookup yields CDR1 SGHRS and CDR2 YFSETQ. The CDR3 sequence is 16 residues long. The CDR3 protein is CASSLDKGGSGNTIYF. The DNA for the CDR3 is TGCGCCAGCAGCTTAGACAAGGGGGGCTCTGGAAACACCATATATTTT.

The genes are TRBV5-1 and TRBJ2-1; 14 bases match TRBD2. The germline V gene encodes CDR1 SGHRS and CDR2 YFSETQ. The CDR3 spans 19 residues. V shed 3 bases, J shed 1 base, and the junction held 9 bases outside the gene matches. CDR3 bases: TGCGCCAGCAGCTCCCCGGGACTAGCGGGAGTGAGGTCCTACAATGAGCAGTTCTTC. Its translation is CASSSPGLAGVRSYNEQFF.

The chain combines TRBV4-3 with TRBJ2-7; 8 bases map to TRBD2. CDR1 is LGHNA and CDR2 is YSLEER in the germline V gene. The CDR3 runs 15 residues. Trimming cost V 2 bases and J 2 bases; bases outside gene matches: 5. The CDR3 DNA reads TGCGCCAGCAGCCAAATGGCGGGGGGAGCCTACGAGCAGTACTTC. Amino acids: CASSQMAGGAYEQYF.

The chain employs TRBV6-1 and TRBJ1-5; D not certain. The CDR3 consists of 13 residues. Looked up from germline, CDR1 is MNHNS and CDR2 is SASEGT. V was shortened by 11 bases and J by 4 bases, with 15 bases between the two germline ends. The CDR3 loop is CAGLRDNNQPQHF. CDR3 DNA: TGTGCCGGTCTACGGGATAATAATCAGCCCCAGCATTTT.

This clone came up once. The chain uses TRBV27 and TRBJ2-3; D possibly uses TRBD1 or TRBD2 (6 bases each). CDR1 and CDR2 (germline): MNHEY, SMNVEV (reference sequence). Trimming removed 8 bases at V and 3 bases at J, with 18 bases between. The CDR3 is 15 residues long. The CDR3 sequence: CASPGARQETDTQYF. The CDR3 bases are TGTGCCAGCCCGGGGGCTAGACAGGAGACAGATACGCAGTATTTT.

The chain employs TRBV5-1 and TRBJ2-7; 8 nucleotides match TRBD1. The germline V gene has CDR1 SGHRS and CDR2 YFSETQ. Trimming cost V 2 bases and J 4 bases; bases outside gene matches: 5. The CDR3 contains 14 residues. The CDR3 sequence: CASSLLQGVYEQYF. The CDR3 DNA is TGCGCCAGCAGCTTACTACAGGGGGTGTACGAGCAGTACTTC.

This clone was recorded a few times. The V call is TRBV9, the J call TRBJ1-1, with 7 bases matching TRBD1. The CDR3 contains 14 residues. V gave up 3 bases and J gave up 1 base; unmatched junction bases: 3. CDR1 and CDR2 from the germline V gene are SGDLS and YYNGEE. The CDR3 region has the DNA TGTGCCAGCAGCGAGACAGGGCAGAACACTGAAGCTTTCTTT. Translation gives CASSETGQNTEAFF.

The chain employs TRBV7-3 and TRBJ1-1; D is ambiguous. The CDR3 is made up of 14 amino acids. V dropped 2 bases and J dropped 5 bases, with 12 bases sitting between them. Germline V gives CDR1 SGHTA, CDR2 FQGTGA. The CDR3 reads CASSLDSARTEAFF. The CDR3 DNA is TGTGCCAGCAGCTTAGACTCGGCGCGGACTGAAGCTTTCTTT.

CDR3 residues: CSVETGTEGYTF. CDR3 nucleotides: TGCAGCGTCGAAACCGGGACGGAAGGCTACACCTTC. The chain employs TRBV29-1 and TRBJ1-2; tentatively, D is TRBD1 (5 bases). The V end was cut by 6 bases, the J end by 8 bases, with 16 bases between. Per germline, CDR1 SQVTM and CDR2 ANQGSEA. This CDR3 contains 12 residues. Drawing the rest from reference TRBV29-1 and TRBJ1-2, the complete variable domain is SAVISQKPSRDICQRGTSLTIQCQVDSQVTMMFWYRQQPGQSLTLIATANQGSEATYESGFVIDKFPISRPNLTFSTLTVSNMSPEDSSIYLCSVETGTEGYTFGSGTRLTVV.

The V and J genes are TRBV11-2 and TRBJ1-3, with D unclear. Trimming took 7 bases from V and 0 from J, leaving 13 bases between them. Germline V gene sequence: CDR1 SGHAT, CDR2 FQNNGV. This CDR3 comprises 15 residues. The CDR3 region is CASNYGAFSGNTIYF. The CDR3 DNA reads TGTGCCAGCAACTACGGAGCCTTCTCTGGAAACACCATATATTTT.

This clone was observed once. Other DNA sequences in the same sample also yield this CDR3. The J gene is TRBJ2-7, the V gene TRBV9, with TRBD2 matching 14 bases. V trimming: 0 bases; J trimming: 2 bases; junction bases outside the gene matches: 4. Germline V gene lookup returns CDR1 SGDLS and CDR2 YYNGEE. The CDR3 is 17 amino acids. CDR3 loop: CASSVGLAGGRAYEQYF. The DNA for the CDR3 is TGTGCCAGCAGCGTAGGACTAGCGGGAGGGAGGGCCTACGAGCAGTACTTC.

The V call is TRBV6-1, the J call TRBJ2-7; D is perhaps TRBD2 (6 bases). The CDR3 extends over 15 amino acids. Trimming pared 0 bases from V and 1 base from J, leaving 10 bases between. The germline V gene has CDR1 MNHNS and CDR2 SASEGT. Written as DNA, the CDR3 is TGTGCCAGCAGTGAAGCGGAGGGTAGATCCTACGAGCAGTACTTC. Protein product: CASSEAEGRSYEQYF.

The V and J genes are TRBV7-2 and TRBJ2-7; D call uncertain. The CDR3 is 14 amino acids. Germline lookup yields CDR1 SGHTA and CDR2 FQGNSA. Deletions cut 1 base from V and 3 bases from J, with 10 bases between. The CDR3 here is CASSLVWQSYEQYF. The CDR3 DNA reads TGTGCCAGCAGCTTAGTTTGGCAGAGCTACGAGCAGTACTTC.

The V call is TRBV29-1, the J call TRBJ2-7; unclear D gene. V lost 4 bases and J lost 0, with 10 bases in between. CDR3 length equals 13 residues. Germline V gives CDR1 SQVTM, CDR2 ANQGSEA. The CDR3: CSVVIMFSYEQYF. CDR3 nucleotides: TGCAGCGTTGTTATTATGTTCTCCTACGAGCAGTACTTC.

CDR3 region: CASSPVPGTGNTEAFF. As DNA, the CDR3 is TGTGCCAGCAGCCCGGTGCCCGGGACGGGGAACACTGAAGCTTTCTTT. The chain combines TRBV7-9 with TRBJ1-1, with D possibly matching TRBD1 (5 bases). The germline V gene encodes CDR1 SEHNR and CDR2 FQNEAQ (reference sequence). V was clipped by 5 bases and J by 1 base, with 17 bases between them. The CDR3 is 16 residues long.

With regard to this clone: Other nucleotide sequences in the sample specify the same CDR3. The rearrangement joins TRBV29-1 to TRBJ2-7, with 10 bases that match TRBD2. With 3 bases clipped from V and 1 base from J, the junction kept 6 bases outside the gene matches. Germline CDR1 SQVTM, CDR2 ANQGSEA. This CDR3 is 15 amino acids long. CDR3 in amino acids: CSVEGLAGGSYEQYF. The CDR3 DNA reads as TGCAGCGTTGAGGGATTAGCGGGAGGTTCCTACGAGCAGTACTTC.

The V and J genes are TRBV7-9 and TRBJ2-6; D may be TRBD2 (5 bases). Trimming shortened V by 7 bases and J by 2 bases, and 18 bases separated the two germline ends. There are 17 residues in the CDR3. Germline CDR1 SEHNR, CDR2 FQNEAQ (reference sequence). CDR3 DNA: TGTGCCAGCACGGTAGTAACGACGGAGGCTGGGGCCAACGTCCTGACTTTC. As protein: CASTVVTTEAGANVLTF.

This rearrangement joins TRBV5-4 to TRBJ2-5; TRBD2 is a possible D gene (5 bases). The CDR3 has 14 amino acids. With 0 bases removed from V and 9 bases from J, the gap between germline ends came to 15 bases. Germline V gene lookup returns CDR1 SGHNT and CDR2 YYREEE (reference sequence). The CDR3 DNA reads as TGTGCCAGCAGCTTGGTACGGGATGCGGAGGCCCAGTACTTC. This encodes CASSLVRDAEAQYF. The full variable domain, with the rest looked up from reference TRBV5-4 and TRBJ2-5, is ETGVTQSPTHLIKTRGQQVTLRCSSQSGHNTVSWYQQALGQGPQFIFQYYREEENGRGNFPPRFSGLQFPNYSSELNVNALELDDSALYLCASSLVRDAEAQYFGPGTRLLVL.

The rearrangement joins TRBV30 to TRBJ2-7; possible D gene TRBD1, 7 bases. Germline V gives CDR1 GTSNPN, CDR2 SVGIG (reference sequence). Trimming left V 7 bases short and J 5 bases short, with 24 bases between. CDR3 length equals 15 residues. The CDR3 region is CASEQVRQGGDEQYF. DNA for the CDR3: TGTGCCTCAGAACAAGTCAGACAGGGAGGAGACGAGCAGTACTTC.